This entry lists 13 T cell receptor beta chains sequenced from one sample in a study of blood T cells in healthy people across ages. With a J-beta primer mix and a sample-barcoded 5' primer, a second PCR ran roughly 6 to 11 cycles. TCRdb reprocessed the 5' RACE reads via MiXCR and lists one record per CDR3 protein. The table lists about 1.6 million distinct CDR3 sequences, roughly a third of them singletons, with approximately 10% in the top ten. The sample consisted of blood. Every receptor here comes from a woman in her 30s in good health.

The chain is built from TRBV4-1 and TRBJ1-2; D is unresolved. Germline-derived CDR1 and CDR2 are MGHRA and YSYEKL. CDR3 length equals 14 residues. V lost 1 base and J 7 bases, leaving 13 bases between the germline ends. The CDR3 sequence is CASSQGYGVVGYTF. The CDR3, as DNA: TGCGCCAGCAGCCAAGGGTACGGGGTGGTTGGCTACACCTTC.

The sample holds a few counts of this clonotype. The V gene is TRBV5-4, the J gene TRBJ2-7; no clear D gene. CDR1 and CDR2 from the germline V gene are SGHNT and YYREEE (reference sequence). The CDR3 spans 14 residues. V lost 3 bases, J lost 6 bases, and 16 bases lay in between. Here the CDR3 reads CASSWMDQTGEQYF. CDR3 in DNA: TGTGCCAGCAGCTGGATGGACCAGACTGGCGAGCAGTACTTC. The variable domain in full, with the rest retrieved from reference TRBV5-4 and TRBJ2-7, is ETGVTQSPTHLIKTRGQQVTLRCSSQSGHNTVSWYQQALGQGPQFIFQYYREEENGRGNFPPRFSGLQFPNYSSELNVNALELDDSALYLCASSWMDQTGEQYFGPGTRLTVT.

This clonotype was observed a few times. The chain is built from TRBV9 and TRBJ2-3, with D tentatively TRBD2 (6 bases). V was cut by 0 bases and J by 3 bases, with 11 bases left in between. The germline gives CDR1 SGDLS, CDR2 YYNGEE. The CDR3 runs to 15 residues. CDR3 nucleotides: TGTGCCAGCAGCGTAGCTACGGGGAGGACAGATACGCAGTATTTT. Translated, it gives CASSVATGRTDTQYF.

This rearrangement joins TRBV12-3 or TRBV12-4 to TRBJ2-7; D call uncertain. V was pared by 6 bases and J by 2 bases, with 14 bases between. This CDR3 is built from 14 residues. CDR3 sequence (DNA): TGTGCCAGCAGCAGGTCGTCCGGGCCCTACGAGCAGTACTTC. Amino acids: CASSRSSGPYEQYF.

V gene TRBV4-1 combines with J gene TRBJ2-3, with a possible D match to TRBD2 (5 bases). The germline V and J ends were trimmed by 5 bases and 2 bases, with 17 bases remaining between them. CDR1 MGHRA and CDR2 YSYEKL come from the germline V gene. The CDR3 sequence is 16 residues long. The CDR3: CASSTWGSAFTDTQYF. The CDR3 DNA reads TGCGCCAGCAGCACGTGGGGTAGCGCCTTCACAGATACGCAGTATTTT.

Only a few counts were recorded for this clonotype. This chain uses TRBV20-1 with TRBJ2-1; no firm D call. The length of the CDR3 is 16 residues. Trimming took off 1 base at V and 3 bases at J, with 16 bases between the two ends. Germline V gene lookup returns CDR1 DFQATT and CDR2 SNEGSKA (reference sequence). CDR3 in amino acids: CSARGLTLVFYNEQFF. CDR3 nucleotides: TGCAGTGCTAGAGGTTTAACGCTAGTATTCTACAATGAGCAGTTCTTC.

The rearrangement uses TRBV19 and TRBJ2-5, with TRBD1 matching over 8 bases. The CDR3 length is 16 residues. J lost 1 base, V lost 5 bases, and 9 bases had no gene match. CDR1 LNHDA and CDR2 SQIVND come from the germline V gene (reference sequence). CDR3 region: CASSPHSTGAQETQYF. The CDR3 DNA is TGTGCCAGTAGTCCCCACTCGACAGGGGCCCAAGAGACCCAGTACTTC.

The CDR3 coding sequence is TGTGCCAGCAGCATGACAGGAGTTCAGCCCCAGCATTTT. Its protein is CASSMTGVQPQHF. The chain joins TRBV12-3 or TRBV12-4 to TRBJ1-5; tentative D call: TRBD1 (6 bases). This CDR3 is built from 13 residues. V gave up 6 bases and J gave up 6 bases, with 12 bases separating them.

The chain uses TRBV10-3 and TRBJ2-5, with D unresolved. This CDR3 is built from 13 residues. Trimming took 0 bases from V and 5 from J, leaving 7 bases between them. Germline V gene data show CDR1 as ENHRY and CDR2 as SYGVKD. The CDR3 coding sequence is TGTGCCATCAGTGAGTCGGAGTCGGAGACCCAGTACTTC. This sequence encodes CAISESESETQYF.

The CDR3 nucleotides are TGTGCCAGCAGTTTGGCCAGGGGGTTAAATGAGCAGTTCTTC. As protein: CASSLARGLNEQFF. V is TRBV27 and J is TRBJ2-1, with 7 bases matching TRBD1. The CDR3 is 14 residues long. The V and J ends lost 3 bases and 7 bases, in that order; junction bases with no gene match: 6. Germline loops: CDR1 MNHEY, CDR2 SMNVEV (reference sequence).

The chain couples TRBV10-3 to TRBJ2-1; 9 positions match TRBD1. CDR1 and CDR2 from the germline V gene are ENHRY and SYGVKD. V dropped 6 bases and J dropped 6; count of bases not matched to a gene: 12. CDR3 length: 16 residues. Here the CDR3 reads CAISLDSGQGSNEQFF. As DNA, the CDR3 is TGTGCCATCAGCCTAGATTCGGGACAGGGATCCAATGAGCAGTTCTTC.

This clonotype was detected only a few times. The CDR3, as DNA: TGTGCCAGCAGTTTTAAGAACTATGGCTACACCTTC. Encoded protein: CASSFKNYGYTF. The V call is TRBV12-3 or TRBV12-4, the J call TRBJ1-2; no firm D call. With 3 bases removed from V and 2 bases from J, the gap between germline ends came to 4 bases. This CDR3 has 12 residues.

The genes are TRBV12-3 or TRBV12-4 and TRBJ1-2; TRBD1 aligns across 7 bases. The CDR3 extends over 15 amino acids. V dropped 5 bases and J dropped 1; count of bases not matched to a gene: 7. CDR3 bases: TGTGCCAGCAGTCGACAGGGTCGGGGTAACTATGGCTACACCTTC. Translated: CASSRQGRGNYGYTF.